This T cell receptor (beta chain) was documented in a study of CD4+ T cells in melanoma. General study results and limits: CD8+ T cell, macrophage and B cell function reportedly correlated with neoantigen-specific CD4+ T cells. Neoantigen-specific CD4+ T cells in melanoma reportedly had diverse differentiation states.

Notes on this clone: Antigen specificity is unknown.

Some clones are missing from TCRdb's copy, which holds only in-frame ones; the method was immunoSEQ multiplex PCR. Found here are around 50,000 clones, roughly 89% of them singletons; the top ten hold 12%. The sample comprised peripheral blood. The clonotype was recovered from a human donor with melanoma.

The CDR3 loop reads CASPNSWDYGYTF. The CDR3 nucleotides are TGTGCCAGCCCTAATTCTTGGGACTATGGCTACACCTTC. This chain connects TRBV6-5 to TRBJ1-2; D unclear. Germline loops: CDR1 MNHEY, CDR2 SVGAGI. CDR3 length: 13 amino acids. V was shortened by 8 bases and J by 3 bases, with 13 bases between the two germline ends.